This TCR beta chain came from a study of molecular identifiers for immune sequencing clone quantification. Bulk TCR libraries were made with methods that had been previously described and with listed TCR primers. One entry per CDR3 protein results from TCRdb running MiXCR on the PCR reads. The table shows approximately 500,000 distinct CDR3 sequences, with 20% to 25% occurring only once. Study results and caveats: Clones above 20 RNA copies contained over 97% of effector molecules and under 1% of naive molecules.

Details on this clonotype: Its target is not known.

This CDR3 spans 15 amino acids. The ends were cut back, 0 bases at V and 4 bases at J, with 11 bases in the middle. Per the germline V gene, CDR1 is MGHRA and CDR2 is YSYEKL. The sample consisted of naive CD8+ T cells from blood, with Jurkat cell RNA spiked in. Stated subset: FACS-sorted CD8+CD4-CCR7+CD45RA+ naive T cells. This rearrangement joins TRBV4-1 to TRBJ2-3, with D maybe TRBD1 (5 bases). The receptor comes from a human donor in good health. Some libraries in this study had Jurkat cell RNA spiked in. The CDR3 loop is CASSQEPGSSDTQYF. The CDR3 nucleotides read TGCGCCAGCAGCCAAGAACCAGGGTCGTCAGATACGCAGTATTTT.